This TCR beta chain derives from a study of T-cell reconstitution after alpha-beta-depleted transplantation in children. The TCRbeta library was prepared with unique molecular identifiers. TCRdb reprocessed the PCR reads via MiXCR and lists one record per CDR3 protein. Of approximately 130,000 distinct CDR3 sequences in the sample, roughly 10% were seen once. About this clonotype itself: No antigen is known for it.

Study-wide points: Recipient T cells and thymic progenitors that survived gave rise to the high TCRbeta diversity observed at day 60 in some patients. The main origin of T-cell counts and diversity one year after transplant was newly produced T cells. As was reported, about two months after transplant, alpha-beta T cells came from several hundred expanded graft clones.

V gave up 1 base and J gave up 7 bases; unmatched junction bases: 1. The germline CDR1 and CDR2 sequences are SGHAT and FQNNGV. CDR3 size: 14 residues. This specimen was PBMCs, mostly from graft donor cells, taken 180 days after TCRalphabeta/CD19-depleted stem cell transplant. The chain combines TRBV11-2 with TRBJ2-7, with 13 bases identical to TRBD2. This TCR derives from a girl less than two years old who had a stem cell transplant for combined immunodeficiency, so the T cells may come from the graft donor. The CDR3 sequence is CASSLGGLAGEQYF. DNA for the CDR3: TGTGCCAGCAGCTTAGGGGGACTAGCGGGGGAGCAGTACTTC.